The clone carrying this TCR beta chain has more than one count but fewer than ten. Its target is unknown. Naive CD8 populations comprised CD45RO-negative cells positively selected for CCR7, excluding terminally differentiated effector memory CD45RA+ cells. V was shortened by 0 bases and J by 5 bases, with 12 bases between the two germline ends. The CDR3 sequence is 15 residues long. Germline CDR1 reads MNHNS; CDR2 reads SASEGT. Profiled with immunoSEQ multiplex PCR; TCRdb holds only in-frame clones, not every one. In the table there are 550,000 to 600,000 clones, nearly 98% of which are singletons. This specimen comes from a study of shared clonotypes between healthy human individuals. Study-level points and caveats: Only blood was sampled; tissue repertoires likely differ.

The clonotype comes from a man aged 25-45 years in good health. The chain employs TRBV6-1 and TRBJ2-3; D is unclear. Sequencing was carried out using naive CD8+ T cells sorted from blood. CDR3 in DNA: TGTGCCAGCAGTGAAGCCCGCATCTCGCTAGATACGCAGTATTTT. Protein: CASSEARISLDTQYF.